The 16 T cell receptor beta chains given below trace back to one sample, sequenced in a study of metastatic and nonmetastatic thyroid tumors. All patients reached thyroid surgery having received no treatment beforehand. TCRdb re-called clones from the PCR reads using MiXCR. Among over 11,000 clones listed, about 27% were seen once. The sequencing sample was made of tumor tissue. The receptors originated from a female donor with papillary thyroid cancer or a benign thyroid nodule (not recorded which). Some clones in this sample may be carry-over from other donors' samples.

This chain connects TRBV7-2 to TRBJ1-4; D ambiguous. Germline V gene sequence: CDR1 SGHTA, CDR2 FQGNSA. V was cut by 5 bases and J by 8 bases, with 15 bases left in between. CDR3 size: 14 residues. The CDR3 nucleotides are TGTGCCAGCAGCCCGGGAGGCGGGTTCGAAAAACTGTTTTTT. It specifies CASSPGGGFEKLFF. Based on the CDR3 plus reference TRBV7-2 and TRBJ1-4, the full variable domain is GAGVSQSPSNKVTEKGKDVELRCDPISGHTALYWYRQSLGQGLEFLIYFQGNSAPDKSGLPSDRFSAERTGGSVSTLTIQRTQQEDSAVYLCASSPGGGFEKLFFGSGTQLSVL.

The chain's CDR3 is CASSQDPGGDYEQYF. The DNA of the CDR3 is TGCGCCAGCAGCCAAGATCCGGGAGGGGACTACGAGCAGTACTTC. The V call is TRBV4-1, the J call TRBJ2-7; TRBD2 matches at 8 bases. The CDR3 has 15 residues. V lost 0 bases, J lost 3 bases, and 4 bases stayed unmatched. CDR1 is MGHRA and CDR2 is YSYEKL in the germline V gene.

The CDR3 coding sequence is TGCGCCAGCAGCCAAGGGAGGATGGATGAGCAGTTCTTC. It specifies CASSQGRMDEQFF. This chain connects TRBV4-1 to TRBJ2-1, with D possibly being TRBD2 (5 bases). The V and J ends lost 1 base and 8 bases respectively, with 9 bases between them. CDR3 length: 13 residues. Germline CDR1 and CDR2: MGHRA and YSYEKL.

This clone was counted at least ten times. The chain has TRBV6-4 and TRBJ2-1, with D uncertain. The length of the CDR3 is 14 residues. Germline lookup yields CDR1 MRHNA and CDR2 SNTAGT. The V gene lost 0 bases and the J gene lost 9 bases, with 12 bases spanning the gap. CDR3 nucleotide sequence: TGTGCCAGCAGTGACTCTTTCGAGGTGGGTGAGCAGTTCTTC. It specifies CASSDSFEVGEQFF.

The J gene is TRBJ2-2, the V gene TRBV7-2, with 15 nucleotides matching TRBD2. In germline, CDR1 is SGHTA, CDR2 FQGNSA. Trimming took 0 bases from V and 6 from J; bases not matched to a gene: 2. CDR3 size: 17 residues. CDR3 protein: CASSLARTSGRAGELFF. The CDR3 nucleotides are TGTGCCAGCAGCTTAGCTCGGACTAGCGGGAGGGCCGGGGAGCTGTTTTTT.

This clone was seen at least ten times. This chain joins TRBV24-1 and TRBJ1-5; unclear D gene. V was shortened by 3 bases and J by 7 bases, with 6 bases between the two germline ends. CDR1 is KGHDR and CDR2 is SFDVKD in the germline V gene. This CDR3 has 12 residues. CDR3 protein: CATSDAGQPQHF. The CDR3, as DNA: TGTGCCACCAGTGATGCGGGACAGCCCCAGCATTTT.

This clone occurred many times. This chain links TRBV19 with TRBJ2-3; D is tentatively TRBD1 or TRBD2 (5 bases each). V lost 2 bases and J lost 1, with 10 bases in between. Germline V gives CDR1 LNHDA, CDR2 SQIVND (reference sequence). This CDR3 contains 15 residues. The CDR3 is CASSIQGVGTDTQYF. The CDR3 DNA follows: TGTGCCAGTAGTATACAGGGAGTCGGCACAGATACGCAGTATTTT.

The chain links TRBV18 to TRBJ2-7; either TRBD1 or TRBD2 may supply D (6 bases each). Germline CDR1 reads KGHSH; CDR2 reads LQKENI. V lost 4 bases and J lost 1, with 11 bases in between. This CDR3 contains 14 residues. The CDR3 loop is CASSRGAQSYEQYF. The DNA of the CDR3 is TGTGCCAGCTCACGGGGGGCCCAATCCTACGAGCAGTACTTC.

Judged by abundance, this clone is large. V and J are TRBV14 and TRBJ2-3; unclear D gene. In germline, CDR1 is SGHDN, CDR2 FVKESK. V lost 0 bases and J 13 bases, leaving 20 bases between the germline ends. The CDR3 loop spans 15 amino acids. CDR3 in DNA: TGTGCCAGCAGCCAAGATAGGCGTACAACCGGGTCGGAGTATTTT. Translating gives CASSQDRRTTGSEYF.

J is TRBJ2-7 and V is TRBV14; D is possibly TRBD1 (5 bases). The CDR3 contains 18 residues. V lost 1 base and J 1 base, leaving 20 bases between the germline ends. Germline lookup yields CDR1 SGHDN and CDR2 FVKESK. The CDR3 loop reads CASSQGLIGHRESYEQYF. CDR3 in DNA: TGTGCCAGCAGCCAAGGGTTAATCGGACATCGCGAATCCTACGAGCAGTACTTC.

V is TRBV10-2 and J is TRBJ2-1; no clear D. Trimming took off 6 bases at V and 6 bases at J, with 21 bases between the two ends. Looked up from germline, CDR1 is WSHSY and CDR2 is SAAADI. The CDR3 loop spans 16 amino acids. CDR3 protein: CASSPETSNPFNEQFF. The CDR3 DNA reads TGCGCCAGCAGCCCGGAGACATCGAATCCCTTCAATGAGCAGTTCTTC.

This chain joins TRBV5-1 and TRBJ2-3; no clear D gene. The CDR3 has 14 amino acids. Germline V CDR1 and CDR2: SGHRS, YFSETQ. With 2 bases removed from V and 2 bases from J, the gap between germline ends came to 9 bases. For the CDR3, the DNA is TGCGCCAGCAGCTTTCGGGCGTCCACAGATACGCAGTATTTT. It encodes CASSFRASTDTQYF.

The sample holds many counts of this clone. This chain links TRBV11-3 with TRBJ2-3; TRBD1 matches 8 bases. The length of the CDR3 is 13 residues. V dropped 5 bases and J dropped 8; count of bases not matched to a gene: 6. Germline V gives CDR1 SGHNT, CDR2 YENEEA. CDR3 in DNA: TGTGCCAGCAGCGGACAGGGTATCGGTACGCAGTATTTT. It translates to CASSGQGIGTQYF.

In this sample, this clone turned up a few times. The chain has TRBV28 and TRBJ1-6; TRBD1 matches at 7 bases. Germline-derived CDR1 and CDR2 are MDHEN and SYDVKM. The CDR3 runs 18 residues. V lost 6 bases to trimming and J lost 8 bases; unmatched junction nucleotides: 19. CDR3 sequence: CASSYMGGARQGYSPLHF. CDR3 nucleotide sequence: TGTGCCAGCAGCTATATGGGGGGGGCGCGACAGGGTTATTCACCCCTCCACTTT. The complete variable domain, with remaining parts taken from reference TRBV28 and TRBJ1-6, reads DVKVTQSSRYLVKRTGEKVFLECVQDMDHENMFWYRQDPGLGLRLIYFSYDVKMKEKGDIPEGYSVSREKKERFSLILESASTNQTSMYLCASSYMGGARQGYSPLHFGNGTRLTVT.

By share, this clone ranks as medium-sized. This chain joins TRBV11-2 and TRBJ2-7; TRBD1 might be the D (6 bases). The germline V gene encodes CDR1 SGHAT and CDR2 FQNNGV. Trimming left V 6 bases short and J 7 bases short, with 22 bases between. The CDR3 spans 15 residues. The CDR3 DNA reads as TGTGCCAGCAGGCCACCGGTGACAGGCACGGGGGAGCAGTACTTC. This gives the protein CASRPPVTGTGEQYF.

The V call is TRBV30, the J call TRBJ2-7; a possible D gene is TRBD2 (5 bases). The length of the CDR3 is 11 residues. V lost 1 base to trimming and J lost 7 bases, with 8 bases between them. Germline CDR1 is GTSNPN and CDR2 is SVGIG (reference sequence). This CDR3 reads CAWSGEREQYF. DNA for the CDR3: TGTGCCTGGAGTGGGGAGCGAGAGCAGTACTTC.